The 25 T cell receptor beta chains reported below all come from one sample, sequenced in a study of cytomegalovirus exposure and HLA in healthy donors. PCR was performed using 60 Vbeta and 13 Jbeta primers. Data came from immunoSEQ multiplex PCR; TCRdb stores just in-frame clones and leaves some out. This sample's clone table lists 45,000 to 70,000 clones. The sequencing input was PBMCs. Source of these receptors: a woman in her fifties or sixties in good health and CMV-seropositive.

V is TRBV19 and J is TRBJ1-2, with D possibly being TRBD1 (5 bases). Trimming took 8 bases from V and 3 from J, leaving 13 bases between them. Germline V gives CDR1 LNHDA, CDR2 SQIVND (reference sequence). This CDR3 comprises 13 residues. CDR3 DNA: TGTGCCAGTTACTACAGGATCGACTATGGCTACACCTTC. Protein sequence: CASYYRIDYGYTF.

On this clone: A read error may produce the germline difference seen at one junction end. J is TRBJ2-1 and V is TRBV6-5; D gene ambiguous. The CDR3 runs 12 residues. The germline gives CDR1 MNHEY, CDR2 SVGAGI. CDR3: CAAKSSDNEQFF. Written as DNA, the CDR3 is TGTGCTGCTAAGAGCTCCGACAATGAGCAGTTCTTC.

The CDR3: CASSEGTGDYGYTF. The CDR3 bases are TGTGCCAGCAGTGAGGGGACAGGCGACTATGGCTACACCTTC. The V gene is TRBV6-1, the J gene TRBJ1-2, with 8 positions matching TRBD1. J was trimmed by 3 bases and V by 3 bases; bases with no gene match: 3. This CDR3 is built from 14 residues. Germline V gene lookup returns CDR1 MNHNS and CDR2 SASEGT.

The chain uses TRBV5-1 and TRBJ1-2, with D unclear. Trimming took 4 bases from V and 8 from J, leaving 9 bases between them. CDR3 length equals 11 residues. Germline values: CDR1 SGHRS, CDR2 YFSETQ. The CDR3 sequence: CASSPPPGYTF. The CDR3 coding sequence is TGCGCCAGCAGCCCCCCTCCGGGCTACACCTTC.

This chain connects TRBV7-6 to TRBJ2-5; a possible D gene is TRBD1 (7 bases). Germline V gene sequence: CDR1 SGHVS, CDR2 FNYEAQ. The CDR3 has 13 amino acids. Trimming left V 4 bases short and J 5 bases short, with 11 bases between. As DNA, the CDR3 is TGTGCCAGCAGCTCAGGGGGGCGGGAGACCCAGTACTTC. This encodes CASSSGGRETQYF.

The V gene is TRBV5-4, the J gene TRBJ2-7; D call uncertain. Germline loops: CDR1 SGHNT, CDR2 YYREEE (reference sequence). The CDR3 has 14 amino acids. V was pared by 0 bases and J by 2 bases, with 9 bases between. CDR3 DNA: TGTGCCAGCAGCTTGGGACAAAACCCCTACGAGCAGTACTTC. This gives the protein CASSLGQNPYEQYF.

The V call is TRBV4-1, the J call TRBJ2-6; D is possibly TRBD1 (5 bases). CDR3 size: 17 residues. V shed 1 base and J shed 1 base, with 11 bases lying between them. Germline CDR1 MGHRA, CDR2 YSYEKL. In DNA, the CDR3 is TGCGCCAGCAGCCAAGGCCCAGGGTCTTCTGGGGCCAACGTCCTGACTTTC. Its protein product is CASSQGPGSSGANVLTF.

This CDR3 reads CASSPRQGASYEQYF. Here the CDR3 DNA reads TGTGCCAGCAGTCCCCGACAGGGGGCTAGCTACGAGCAGTACTTC. This rearrangement joins TRBV6-5 to TRBJ2-7, with 10 bases matching TRBD1. V shed 5 bases and J 3 bases; nucleotides not matched to a gene: 7. This CDR3 contains 15 residues. The germline CDR1 and CDR2 sequences are MNHEY and SVGAGI.

The chain recombines TRBV2 with TRBJ2-2; 8 nucleotides line up with TRBD1. The CDR3 extends over 16 amino acids. Germline CDR1 and CDR2: SNHLY and FYNNEI. Germline trimming cut 6 bases from V and 6 bases from J; bases unmatched to any gene: 12. DNA for the CDR3: TGTGCCAGCAGACAAACCGGGACAGGCCTCCCCGGGGAGCTGTTTTTT. The encoded protein is CASRQTGTGLPGELFF. Together with reference TRBV2 and TRBJ2-2, the CDR3 gives the full variable domain: EPEVTQTPSHQVTQMGQEVILRCVPISNHLYFYWYRQILGQKVEFLVSFYNNEISEKSEIFDDQFSVERPDGSNFTLKIRSTKLEDSAMYFCASRQTGTGLPGELFFGEGSRLTVL.

The chain combines TRBV6-4 with TRBJ1-1; D remains ambiguous. Trimming cost V 0 bases and J 1 base, with 12 bases left between them. CDR3 length: 16 residues. Germline CDR1 reads MRHNA; CDR2 reads SNTAGT. CDR3 sequence reads: CASSDSNRAENTEAFF. CDR3 sequence (DNA): TGTGCCAGCAGTGACTCGAATCGAGCGGAGAACACTGAAGCTTTCTTT.

This sequence joins TRBV5-1 and TRBJ1-5; 9 bases are shared with TRBD1. The germline CDR1 and CDR2 sequences are SGHRS and YFSETQ. The length of the CDR3 is 16 residues. V was pared by 0 bases and J by 3 bases, with 4 bases of the junction left unmatched. Here the CDR3 reads CASSLGTGDANQPQHF. CDR3 bases: TGCGCCAGCAGCTTGGGGACAGGGGACGCCAATCAGCCCCAGCATTTT.

The rearrangement links TRBV9 to TRBJ2-2; no firm D call. V lost 6 bases to trimming and J lost 8 bases, with 14 bases between them. This CDR3 region has 13 residues. CDR1 is SGDLS and CDR2 is YYNGEE in the germline V gene. CDR3 nucleotides: TGTGCCAGCAACCCCGGTCCTCCTGGGGAGCTGTTTTTT. Translating it yields CASNPGPPGELFF.

The chain carries TRBV6-5 and TRBJ1-2; D is unresolved. Germline V gene sequence: CDR1 MNHEY, CDR2 SVGAGI. This CDR3 contains 16 residues. V was pared by 0 bases and J by 8 bases, with 19 bases between. The CDR3 DNA sequence: TGTGCCAGCAGTTACTCGATAGACTTGGAAGGCCGGGGCTACACCTTC. Protein product: CASSYSIDLEGRGYTF.

The CDR3: CASSLATVQETQYF. CDR3 bases: TGTGCCAGCAGCTTAGCTACAGTCCAAGAGACCCAGTACTTC. This chain uses TRBV7-8 with TRBJ2-5; D ambiguous. CDR1 and CDR2 (germline): SGHVS, FQNEAQ. The CDR3 runs 14 residues. Trimming stripped 0 bases from V and 1 base from J, with 6 bases between. Based on the CDR3 plus reference TRBV7-8 and TRBJ2-5, the full variable domain is GAGVSQSPRYKVAKRGQDVALRCDPISGHVSLFWYQQALGQGPEFLTYFQNEAQLDKSGLPSDRFFAERPEGSVSTLKIQRTQQEDSAVYLCASSLATVQETQYFGPGTRLLVL.

The chain links TRBV9 to TRBJ2-6; a weak D match, TRBD1 (7 bases). This CDR3 comprises 17 residues. V was trimmed by 2 bases and J by 2 bases, leaving 14 bases between them. Germline V CDR1 and CDR2: SGDLS, YYNGEE. CDR3 bases: TGTGCCAGCAGCGTTGGCAGGGGGACTGCTGGGGCCAACGTCCTGACTTTC. Its translation is CASSVGRGTAGANVLTF.

The rearrangement uses TRBV4-1 and TRBJ2-7; D ambiguous. CDR3 length equals 14 residues. Germline V CDR1 and CDR2: MGHRA, YSYEKL. V lost 0 bases and J 7 bases, leaving 13 bases between the germline ends. The CDR3 reads CASSQDVAVKEQYF. CDR3 nucleotide sequence: TGCGCCAGCAGCCAAGATGTGGCGGTGAAGGAGCAGTACTTC.

This chain uses TRBV6-1 with TRBJ2-2, with D possibly matching TRBD2 (5 bases). The CDR3 has 15 residues. The V and J ends lost 6 bases and 5 bases respectively, with 16 bases between them. Germline lookup yields CDR1 MNHNS and CDR2 SASEGT. CDR3 DNA: TGTGCCAGCAGCTCGGACTTCTCGGGGACCGGGGAGCTGTTTTTT. Encoded protein: CASSSDFSGTGELFF.

The chain couples TRBV5-1 to TRBJ1-6; D ambiguous. CDR1 and CDR2 (germline): SGHRS, YFSETQ. Trimming shortened V by 0 bases and J by 7 bases, and 14 bases separated the two germline ends. This CDR3 contains 16 residues. The CDR3 is CASSLVMQRTNSPLHF. The CDR3 bases are TGCGCCAGCAGCTTGGTGATGCAGCGAACAAATTCACCCCTCCACTTT.

The genes are TRBV6-4 and TRBJ2-1; 9 bases are shared with TRBD2. The CDR3 has 17 residues. Germline V gene lookup returns CDR1 MRHNA and CDR2 SNTAGT. V lost 5 bases, J lost 2 bases, and 10 bases stayed unmatched. CDR3 sequence (DNA): TGTGCCAGCAGTCAATTCTCGGTAGCGGGGGCCTACAATGAGCAGTTCTTC. Translated: CASSQFSVAGAYNEQFF.

V is TRBV11-2 and J is TRBJ2-3; 13 bases are shared with TRBD2. The trim removed 1 base at V and 7 bases at J, leaving 2 bases unmatched. Germline V gene lookup returns CDR1 SGHAT and CDR2 FQNNGV. The CDR3 runs to 15 residues. The DNA for the CDR3 is TGTGCCAGCAGCTTAGGACTAGCGGGGGGTTATACGCAGTATTTT. Its protein product is CASSLGLAGGYTQYF.

This chain links TRBV7-2 with TRBJ2-7; maybe TRBD2 (5 bases). Germline V gene data show CDR1 as SGHTA and CDR2 as FQGNSA. The germline V and J ends were trimmed by 3 bases and 0 bases, with 6 bases remaining between them. This CDR3 has 13 residues. The DNA for the CDR3 is TGTGCCAGCAGCTTCGGGGTCTCCTACGAGCAGTACTTC. This gives the protein CASSFGVSYEQYF.

The chain couples TRBV29-1 to TRBJ1-6; 7 bases agree with TRBD1. The V gene's germline CDR1 is SQVTM and CDR2 ANQGSEA. CDR3 length equals 13 residues. Trimming at V came to 4 bases and at J to 6 bases, leaving 3 bases not matched to a gene. CDR3 nucleotides: TGCAGCGTTGCCCGGGACAGTAATTCACCCCTCCACTTT. It translates to CSVARDSNSPLHF.

The chain uses TRBV30 and TRBJ1-3; D unclear. The CDR3 loop spans 14 amino acids. Trimming removed 8 bases from V and 0 bases from J, with 14 bases in between. Germline V gene data show CDR1 as GTSNPN and CDR2 as SVGIG (reference sequence). The CDR3 loop is CALTRATSGNTIYF. The CDR3 DNA reads as TGTGCCCTGACGAGGGCCACCTCTGGAAACACCATATATTTT.

This chain links TRBV18 with TRBJ1-1; TRBD1 matches at 10 bases. The germline gives CDR1 KGHSH, CDR2 LQKENI. This CDR3 is 16 amino acids long. The J segment lost 4 bases and the V segment lost 8 bases, leaving 13 bases of the junction unmatched. The CDR3: CASAAGQGSGPTEAFF. The CDR3 nucleotides are TGTGCCAGCGCAGCGGGACAGGGGAGCGGGCCCACTGAAGCTTTCTTT. Based on the CDR3 plus reference TRBV18 and TRBJ1-1, the full variable domain is NAGVMQNPRHLVRRRGQEARLRCSPMKGHSHVYWYRQLPEEGLKFMVYLQKENIIDESGMPKERFSAEFPKEGPSILRIQQVVRGDSAAYFCASAAGQGSGPTEAFFGQGTRLTVV.

CDR3 in DNA: TGCGCCAGCAGCCCTCAGACCGGGACAGGGAACGAGCAGTACTTC. Translating gives CASSPQTGTGNEQYF. This chain uses TRBV5-1 with TRBJ2-7, with TRBD1 matching over 9 bases. V trimming: 4 bases; J trimming: 5 bases; junction bases outside the gene matches: 10. Germline-derived CDR1 and CDR2 are SGHRS and YFSETQ. The CDR3 contains 15 residues.